These 14 T cell receptor beta chains share one sample of origin, sequenced in a study of CD8+CD57+ T cells in acquired aplastic anemia. Genomic DNA, the template, was used for profiling of the TCR beta VDJ and CDR3. TCRdb redid the calling of the reads with MiXCR, one entry per CDR3 protein. The repertoire holds hundreds of thousands of distinct CDR3 sequences, with 65% to 80% as singletons. The sample comprised sorted CD4+, CD8+, or CD8+CD57+ T cells (not recorded which) from PBMCs. Receptor source: a human donor in good health, serving as a control.

The rearrangement uses TRBV5-8 and TRBJ2-3; either TRBD1 or TRBD2 may supply D (5 bases each). This CDR3 contains 14 residues. V lost 4 bases and J 4 bases, leaving 13 bases between the germline ends. CDR1 SGHTS and CDR2 YDEGEE come from the germline V gene. CDR3 protein: CASSRDLGADTQYF. CDR3 DNA: TGTGCCAGCAGCCGGGACCTGGGGGCAGATACGCAGTATTTT.

At least ten counts were recorded for this clonotype. The chain uses TRBV13 and TRBJ2-3, with 10 bases aligning to TRBD2. The CDR3 runs 16 residues. The ends lost 6 bases at V and 6 bases at J; junction bases unmatched: 12. Germline values: CDR1 PRHDT, CDR2 FYEKMQ (reference sequence). The CDR3 loop reads CASSRPPAGGRDTQYF. Written as DNA, the CDR3 is TGTGCCAGCAGTCGGCCCCCAGCGGGGGGGCGGGATACGCAGTATTTT.

Points on this clonotype: A much more abundant neighbour one base away suggests this may be a read error. CDR3 sequence: CASSFKRRLNTEAFF. The CDR3 nucleotides read TGTGCCAGCAGCTTCAAAAGACGGCTGAACACTGAAGCTTTCTTT. The chain uses TRBV13 and TRBJ1-1; D unclear. The CDR3 has 15 residues. Germline loops: CDR1 PRHDT, CDR2 FYEKMQ (reference sequence). V lost 3 bases and J 0 bases, leaving 11 bases between the germline ends.

The V and J genes are TRBV7-2 and TRBJ2-3; D may be TRBD2 (6 bases). V was cut by 5 bases and J by 3 bases, with 21 bases left in between. CDR1 and CDR2 from the germline V gene are SGHTA and FQGNSA. The CDR3 is made up of 17 amino acids. CDR3 in amino acids: CASSTRVSGVGTDTQYF. CDR3 bases: TGTGCCAGCAGCACCCGCGTTTCGGGAGTGGGGACAGATACGCAGTATTTT.

The CDR3 is CASTPDTRGTEAFF. The CDR3 DNA is TGTGCCAGCACCCCAGACACGCGAGGCACTGAAGCTTTCTTT. V usage is TRBV14 and J usage is TRBJ1-1; D unresolved. CDR1 SGHDN and CDR2 FVKESK come from the germline V gene. The ends were cut back, 7 bases at V and 4 bases at J, with 16 bases in the middle. This CDR3 spans 14 amino acids.

This clonotype was counted a few times. The chain recombines TRBV15 with TRBJ2-1, with 13 nucleotides matching TRBD2. Germline V gene lookup returns CDR1 LNHNV and CDR2 YYDKDF (reference sequence). The CDR3 length is 17 residues. V was clipped by 2 bases and J by 5 bases; unmatched bases: 6. This chain's CDR3 is CATSRKAGTSGNNEQFF. For the CDR3, the DNA is TGTGCCACCAGCAGAAAAGCCGGGACTAGCGGGAACAATGAGCAGTTCTTC.

This clonotype showed up many times. This chain joins TRBV3-1 and TRBJ2-3; 7 bases fit TRBD1. The CDR3 spans 16 residues. The V and J ends lost 4 bases and 1 base, in that order; junction bases with no gene match: 8. The germline CDR1 and CDR2 sequences are LGHDT and YNNKEL (reference sequence). The CDR3 is CASSPPGQIGTDTQYF. The CDR3 DNA is TGTGCCAGCAGCCCCCCGGGACAGATTGGCACAGATACGCAGTATTTT.

The rearrangement uses TRBV2 and TRBJ1-2; weak D call: TRBD1 (5 bases). The CDR3 sequence is 11 residues long. V lost 7 bases, J lost 7 bases, and 10 bases lay in between. CDR1 SNHLY and CDR2 FYNNEI come from the germline V gene. CDR3 sequence reads: CASMRGVGYTF. The CDR3 DNA is TGTGCCAGCATGAGGGGCGTTGGCTACACCTTC.

This chain's CDR3 is CAARRTSGGYYVQFF. As DNA, the CDR3 is TGTGCCGCAAGACGGACTAGCGGGGGGTACTATGTGCAGTTCTTC. The rearrangement joins TRBV10-3 to TRBJ2-1; 14 bases are shared with TRBD2. The CDR3 length is 15 residues. Germline lookup yields CDR1 ENHRY and CDR2 SYGVKD. Trimming took 11 bases from V and 12 from J; bases not matched to a gene: 15.

The rearrangement uses TRBV11-1 and TRBJ2-1, with TRBD1 matching 7 bases. Per the germline V gene, CDR1 is SGHAT and CDR2 is FQDESV (reference sequence). The ends lost 6 bases at V and 3 bases at J; junction bases unmatched: 8. The CDR3 is made up of 15 amino acids. The CDR3 bases are TGTGCCAGCAGTTACTCTGACAGGGACTACAATGAGCAGTTCTTC. Translating it yields CASSYSDRDYNEQFF.

V gene TRBV9 combines with J gene TRBJ2-7; D could derive from TRBD1 or TRBD2 (5 bases each). CDR3 length: 12 residues. Germline V gene lookup returns CDR1 SGDLS and CDR2 YYNGEE. The CDR3 sequence is CASSGDGPGANV. DNA of the CDR3: TGTGCCAGCAGCGGCGACGGACCCGGGGCGAACGTC.

The genes are TRBV10-3 and TRBJ2-3; 8 bases fit TRBD2. Unmatched junction bases numbered 12, after V lost 11 bases and J lost 5 bases. The germline V gene has CDR1 ENHRY and CDR2 SYGVKD. The CDR3 is made up of 14 amino acids. The DNA of the CDR3 is TGTGCCCCTGGGGGCGGGGGGCCAGGAGATACGCAGTATTTT. Protein sequence: CAPGGGGPGDTQYF.

Regarding this clonotype: Mismatch with germline at one junction end may stem from a read error. The chain links TRBV19 to TRBJ1-1; the D is unclear. There are 14 residues in the CDR3. Germline CDR1 LNHDA, CDR2 SQIVND (reference sequence). The CDR3 here is CASSITPEWTDAFF. Here the CDR3 DNA reads TGTGCCAGTAGTATAACGCCAGAGTGGACTGACGCTTTCTTT.

The V and J genes are TRBV15 and TRBJ2-5, with 7 bases aligning to TRBD2. The CDR3 contains 16 residues. Germline CDR1 reads LNHNV; CDR2 reads YYDKDF (reference sequence). Trimming took 0 bases from V and 4 from J; bases not matched to a gene: 8. The CDR3, as DNA: TGTGCCACCAGCAGAGATCGGGGCGGGAGTTCAGAGACCCAGTACTTC. Protein product: CATSRDRGGSSETQYF.